Sequencing of this T cell receptor (beta chain) was carried out in a study of blood T cell repertoires in COVID-19. All enrollees were roughly 18 to 95 years old and from about 24 US areas. Recovered participants had two consecutive negative NP/OP PCR tests, healthcare professional clearance, or symptom resolution. The CDR3 runs 15 residues. Germline lookup yields CDR1 SGHDN and CDR2 FVKESK. With 1 base removed from V and 4 bases from J, the gap between germline ends came to 14 bases. Original methodology: Nucleated cell counts were estimated from reference gene primer amplification. Method: immunoSEQ multiplex PCR; TCRdb's copy keeps in-frame clones and lacks some. V and J calls and clone size are those listed in that table; D and trimming were worked out from the DNA. Among almost 250,000 clones, around 89% were seen once, and the ten largest hold approximately 4.1%.

The TCR comes from a woman aged 30 to 39 who had recovered from COVID-19. The sample comprised PBMCs or T cells enriched from blood (not recorded which). The chain is built from TRBV14 and TRBJ2-7; the D gene is possibly TRBD2 (5 bases). The CDR3, as DNA: TGTGCCAGCAGCCAAGGGGCCCAGCGGTCTTACGAGCAGTACTTC. It yields the protein CASSQGAQRSYEQYF.